Below, 16 T cell receptor beta chains from the same sample are listed, as sequenced in a study of shared clonotypes between healthy human individuals. The method was immunoSEQ multiplex PCR; TCRdb's version includes in-frame clones alone and lacks a portion of them. The sample lists over 400,000 clones, over 70% occurring once. Sequencing input: PBMCs. The source is a woman aged 40-49 years in good health. Some clones in this sample may be carry-over from other donors' samples.

This clone was counted many times. This same CDR3 is encoded by further DNA sequences in the sample. This chain connects TRBV19 to TRBJ2-7, with a possible D match to TRBD1 (6 bases). From germline, CDR1 is LNHDA and CDR2 SQIVND (reference sequence). The length of the CDR3 is 15 residues. Trimming removed 3 bases at V and 0 bases at J, with 12 bases between. The CDR3 region has the DNA TGTGCCAGTAGTATCATTTTGGACAGCTCCTACGAGCAGTACTTC. Protein: CASSIILDSSYEQYF.

Regarding this clone: A single base separates this from a much larger clone, so it may be a read error. Additional DNA sequences in this sample encode the identical CDR3. The rearrangement links TRBV19 to TRBJ1-3, with D possibly being TRBD1 (5 bases). V was shortened by 5 bases and J by 2 bases, with 13 bases between the two germline ends. The V gene's germline CDR1 is LNHDA and CDR2 SQIVND (reference sequence). This CDR3 is 15 amino acids long. In DNA form, the CDR3 reads TGTGCCAGTAGTCCAGGGCAGGGACCTGGAAACACCATATATTTT. Translation gives CASSPGQGPGNTIYF.

A note on this clone: A far more abundant clone sits one base away, making this likely a read error. This chain uses TRBV30 with TRBJ2-1; D is uncertain. Germline loops: CDR1 GTSNPN, CDR2 SVGIG (reference sequence). This CDR3 comprises 13 residues. The CDR3: CAWENAVYNEHFF. The CDR3 nucleotides read TGTGCCTGGGAGAACGCAGTTTACAATGAGCATTTCTTC.

This clone was seen many times. The genes are TRBV6-4 and TRBJ2-3; 8 bases line up with TRBD2. CDR1 and CDR2 (germline): MRHNA, SNTAGT. Trimming cost V 5 bases and J 2 bases; bases outside gene matches: 3. This CDR3 region has 14 residues. CDR3 sequence: CASSPSGLTDTQYF. The CDR3 bases are TGTGCCAGCAGTCCTAGCGGGCTCACAGATACGCAGTATTTT.

This clone was detected only a few times. The V gene is TRBV5-5, the J gene TRBJ2-3, with unresolved D. V lost 1 base to trimming and J lost 1 base, with 10 bases between them. Germline values: CDR1 SGHKS, CDR2 YYEKEE (reference sequence). The CDR3 runs 15 residues. The CDR3: CASSLSLGRTDTQYF. Here the CDR3 DNA reads TGTGCCAGCAGCTTGTCCCTAGGCCGCACAGATACGCAGTATTTT.

The CDR3 sequence is CASSEAGTGYTDTQYF. CDR3 nucleotide sequence: TGTGCCAGCAGTGAAGCCGGGACAGGGTACACAGATACGCAGTATTTT. The rearrangement joins TRBV6-4 to TRBJ2-3; 9 nucleotides agree with TRBD1. Trimming took 3 bases from V and 2 from J; bases not matched to a gene: 6. CDR1 is MRHNA, CDR2 SNTAGT, per germline. The CDR3 contains 16 residues.

The chain links TRBV18 to TRBJ2-7; 12 bases match TRBD1. The junction had 6 bases not matched to a gene; V was cut back by 3 bases and J by 3 bases. CDR1 and CDR2 (germline): KGHSH, LQKENI. This CDR3 is built from 16 residues. The CDR3 here is CASSPRGQGARYEQYF. The CDR3 DNA follows: TGTGCCAGCTCACCGAGGGGACAGGGGGCCCGCTACGAGCAGTACTTC. The full variable domain, in which reference TRBV18 and TRBJ2-7 provide the parts outside the CDR3, is NAGVMQNPRHLVRRRGQEARLRCSPMKGHSHVYWYRQLPEEGLKFMVYLQKENIIDESGMPKERFSAEFPKEGPSILRIQQVVRGDSAAYFCASSPRGQGARYEQYFGPGTRLTVT.

V gene TRBV27 combines with J gene TRBJ1-1, with 10 bases identical to TRBD1. Trimming at V came to 3 bases and at J to 6 bases, leaving 4 bases not matched to a gene. CDR3 length: 14 residues. The germline V gene has CDR1 MNHEY and CDR2 SMNVEV (reference sequence). This chain's CDR3 is CASSFIDRGPEAFF. DNA of the CDR3: TGTGCCAGCAGTTTCATCGACAGGGGGCCTGAAGCTTTCTTT.

Comments on this clone: This likely stems from a read error, as it lies one base from a far larger clone. This chain joins TRBV28 and TRBJ1-2; 7 bases are shared with TRBD1. Per the germline V gene, CDR1 is MDHEN and CDR2 is SYDVKM. V was pared by 8 bases and J by 4 bases, with 16 bases of the junction left unmatched. The CDR3 has 16 residues. The CDR3 protein is CASGTRFTGDTYGYTF. In nucleotides, the CDR3 is TGTGCCAGCGGCACACGCTTTACAGGGGACACCTATGGCTACACCTTC.

The chain is built from TRBV11-2 and TRBJ2-7; no firm D call. In germline, CDR1 is SGHAT, CDR2 FQNNGV. Trimming shortened V by 3 bases and J by 4 bases, and 10 bases separated the two germline ends. The CDR3 totals 13 residues. The CDR3 DNA is TGTGCCAGCAGCTTTGGCCAGCTATACGAGCAGTACTTC. It codes for CASSFGQLYEQYF.

The chain carries TRBV19 and TRBJ2-1; D might be TRBD2 (6 bases). Per germline, CDR1 LNHDA and CDR2 SQIVND (reference sequence). The CDR3 sequence is 11 residues long. V lost 10 bases, J lost 16 bases, and 20 bases lay in between. The CDR3 nucleotides read TGTGCCACCAGCCGAGGAGGGGCGAATTTCTTC. Translation gives CATSRGGANFF.

The chain links TRBV4-2 to TRBJ2-2, with D perhaps matching TRBD1 (6 bases). Germline values: CDR1 LGHNA, CDR2 YNFKEQ. V lost 1 base and J 2 bases, leaving 11 bases between the germline ends. CDR3 size: 16 residues. The CDR3 reads CASSQGTTGNTGELFF. The CDR3 nucleotides are TGTGCCAGCAGCCAAGGTACGACAGGAAACACCGGGGAGCTGTTTTTT.

The chain joins TRBV2 to TRBJ2-7, with D unresolved. Germline V gene lookup returns CDR1 SNHLY and CDR2 FYNNEI. The V and J ends lost 5 bases and 1 base respectively, with 0 bases between them. There are 10 residues in the CDR3. The CDR3 region is CASSSYEQYF. In DNA, the CDR3 is TGTGCCAGCAGTTCCTACGAGCAGTACTTC.

V gene TRBV18 combines with J gene TRBJ2-7; possibly TRBD2 for D (6 bases). Germline V gene sequence: CDR1 KGHSH, CDR2 LQKENI. This CDR3 region has 14 residues. V lost 3 bases to trimming and J lost 2 bases, with 11 bases between them. The CDR3 spells CASSPSGGAYEQYF. For the CDR3, the DNA is TGTGCCAGCTCACCTAGCGGCGGCGCCTACGAGCAGTACTTC.

This clone was detected only a few times. It is likely a read error: a sequence one base away is far more abundant. Other DNA sequences from this sample encode an identical CDR3 as well. V gene TRBV13 combines with J gene TRBJ1-3; D not resolved. The CDR3 totals 16 residues. Per germline, CDR1 PRHDT and CDR2 FYEKMQ (reference sequence). CDR3: CASSWSMDRSRNTIYF. The CDR3 DNA is TGTGCCAGCAGCTGGTCCATGGACCGGAGTCGAAACACCATATACTTT.

In the case of this clone: With only one base between it and a far larger clone, this is likely a read error. Other DNA sequences within the sample encode an identical CDR3. The chain carries TRBV4-3 and TRBJ1-2, with D hard to call. Trimming shortened V by 4 bases and J by 2 bases, and 17 bases separated the two germline ends. CDR3 length: 16 residues. Germline CDR1 reads LGHNA; CDR2 reads YSLEER. DNA of the CDR3: TGCGCCAGCAGCCCGAATAGGGCAGCCTCCAACTATGGCTACACCTTC. Translating it yields CASSPNRAASNYGYTF.